The 28 T cell receptor beta chains in this list originate from one sample, sequenced in a study of blood T cell repertoires in COVID-19. The table came from immunoSEQ multiplex PCR; TCRdb's copy has only in-frame clones and leaves some out. The table lists 200,000 to 250,000 clones, 82% of them singletons. The sample comprised peripheral blood. The source of these receptors is a woman between 65 and 79 years old with acute or convalescent COVID-19.

The chain recombines TRBV2 with TRBJ2-5; D gene uncertain. The V end lost 3 bases, the J end lost 7 bases, and 12 bases lay between the germline ends. Germline CDR1 is SNHLY and CDR2 is FYNNEI. This CDR3 is 13 amino acids long. The CDR3 bases are TGTGCCAGCAGTGAGAATAATTGGGCGACCCAGTACTTC. Translating gives CASSENNWATQYF.

The J gene is TRBJ1-6, the V gene TRBV19, with a possible D match to TRBD1 (5 bases). The CDR3 spans 13 residues. Trimming removed 6 bases from V and 8 bases from J, with 11 bases in between. From germline, CDR1 is LNHDA and CDR2 SQIVND (reference sequence). The CDR3 loop is CASSLLTDSPLHF. The CDR3, as DNA: TGTGCCAGTAGCCTATTGACAGATTCACCCCTCCACTTT.

The chain links TRBV2 to TRBJ2-7, with a tentative D call TRBD1 (6 bases). V dropped 7 bases and J dropped 2 bases, with 12 bases sitting between them. From germline, CDR1 is SNHLY and CDR2 FYNNEI. The CDR3 extends over 13 amino acids. Here the CDR3 DNA reads TGTGCCAGCATTGTACAGGGACCCTACGAGCAGTACTTC. Its translation is CASIVQGPYEQYF.

This clone was detected only a few times. Other DNA sequences in this sample translate to the same CDR3. This chain links TRBV20-1 with TRBJ1-2; D is perhaps TRBD1 (6 bases). V was trimmed by 3 bases and J by 8 bases, leaving 10 bases between them. The CDR3 runs to 11 residues. Germline V gene data show CDR1 as DFQATT and CDR2 as SNEGSKA (reference sequence). The CDR3 nucleotides read TGCAGTGCTAGGGGGGCGCCGGGCTACACCTTC. Encoded protein: CSARGAPGYTF.

V gene TRBV4-2 combines with J gene TRBJ1-3, with a possible D match to TRBD1 (5 bases). The length of the CDR3 is 17 residues. V was clipped by 0 bases and J by 1 base, with 13 bases between them. In germline, CDR1 is LGHNA, CDR2 YNFKEQ. This CDR3 reads CASSQDTRQLSGNTIYF. The DNA of the CDR3 is TGTGCCAGCAGCCAAGACACGAGACAGCTATCTGGAAACACCATATATTTT.

The chain couples TRBV9 to TRBJ2-2; 7 nucleotides match TRBD1. The CDR3 covers 17 residues. V shed 0 bases and J 0 bases; nucleotides not matched to a gene: 5. The germline CDR1 and CDR2 sequences are SGDLS and YYNGEE. The CDR3 sequence: CASSVGLGQSNTGELFF. The CDR3 DNA reads TGTGCCAGCAGCGTAGGACTGGGACAGTCGAACACCGGGGAGCTGTTTTTT.

The CDR3 region has the DNA TGTGCCAGCAGTAAGCGGGACGGCACCTACGAGCAGTACTTC. It specifies CASSKRDGTYEQYF. The gene calls are TRBV6-5 and TRBJ2-7; TRBD2 agrees at 7 bases. The CDR3 covers 14 residues. Germline lookup yields CDR1 MNHEY and CDR2 SVGAGI. J was trimmed by 2 bases and V by 5 bases; bases with no gene match: 6.

The chain combines TRBV11-3 with TRBJ1-1, with TRBD1 matching 9 bases. V was pared by 1 base and J by 4 bases, with 4 bases of the junction left unmatched. The CDR3 sequence is 15 residues long. The germline V gene has CDR1 SGHNT and CDR2 YENEEA. DNA for the CDR3: TGTGCCAGCAGCTTAGCGGGACAGGGTTCCACTGAAGCTTTCTTT. Amino acid sequence: CASSLAGQGSTEAFF.

The V gene is TRBV24-1, the J gene TRBJ1-5; possible D gene TRBD1, 5 bases. Germline V gene data show CDR1 as KGHDR and CDR2 as SFDVKD. The CDR3 spans 12 residues. V lost 3 bases and J lost 9, with 8 bases in between. The CDR3 nucleotides are TGTGCCACCAGTGATACCGACAGGCCCCAGCATTTT. Amino acid sequence: CATSDTDRPQHF.

The chain has TRBV12-3 or TRBV12-4 and TRBJ1-2; TRBD1 might be the D (6 bases). V lost 5 bases to trimming and J lost 5 bases, with 9 bases between them. The CDR3 extends over 12 amino acids. As DNA, the CDR3 is TGTGCCAGCAGTAAACAGGGTTATGGCTACACCTTC. Protein product: CASSKQGYGYTF.

The chain combines TRBV18 with TRBJ1-1, with TRBD1 matching over 7 bases. The V gene end was trimmed by 4 bases and the J gene end by 8 bases; junction bases not matched to a gene: 7. Germline CDR1 KGHSH, CDR2 LQKENI. This CDR3 has 13 residues. The CDR3 here is CASSRDREGEAFF. The CDR3 DNA sequence: TGTGCCAGCTCACGCGACAGGGAAGGCGAAGCTTTCTTT.

This chain joins TRBV7-2 and TRBJ1-2; tentatively, D is TRBD1 (6 bases). CDR3 length: 13 amino acids. The germline V gene encodes CDR1 SGHTA and CDR2 FQGNSA. V dropped 5 bases and J dropped 4 bases, with 11 bases sitting between them. DNA of the CDR3: TGTGCCAGCAGCCGAACAGGGATCTATGGCTACACCTTC. Translated, it gives CASSRTGIYGYTF.

The rearrangement joins TRBV7-9 to TRBJ2-1; TRBD2 matches 9 bases. The CDR3 has 15 amino acids. V dropped 5 bases and J dropped 4; count of bases not matched to a gene: 6. Germline assignment: CDR1 SEHNR and CDR2 FQNEAQ (reference sequence). The CDR3 sequence is CASSVRLAAYNEQFF. CDR3 nucleotide sequence: TGTGCCAGCAGCGTCCGACTAGCGGCTTACAATGAGCAGTTCTTC.

This clone was detected a few times. The chain employs TRBV5-1 and TRBJ2-7; 12 nucleotides match TRBD1. The V gene end was trimmed by 4 bases and the J gene end by 10 bases; junction bases not matched to a gene: 9. CDR1 is SGHRS, CDR2 YFSETQ, per germline. The CDR3 is 14 residues long. As DNA, the CDR3 is TGCGCCAGCAGCACGGGACAGGGGGCGGAAGATCAGTACTTC. This translates into CASSTGQGAEDQYF.

The chain's CDR3 is CASSQGRTGGYEQFF. The CDR3 bases are TGTGCCAGCAGCCAAGGCCGGACAGGGGGCTATGAGCAGTTCTTC. The chain is built from TRBV3-1 (or the pseudogene TRBV3-2) and TRBJ2-1; 11 positions match TRBD1. V gave up 1 base and J gave up 8 bases; unmatched junction bases: 4. The length of the CDR3 is 15 residues. The germline V gene encodes CDR1 LGHDT and CDR2 YNNKEL (reference sequence).

The rearrangement joins TRBV28 to TRBJ1-1, with 8 bases that match TRBD1. With V trimmed by 5 bases and J by 6 bases, 8 bases remained unmatched. Germline-derived CDR1 and CDR2 are MDHEN and SYDVKM. This CDR3 region has 14 residues. The CDR3 DNA is TGTGCCAGCAGTCGCAGGGGGCGCGTAGCTGAAGCTTTCTTT. Translation: CASSRRGRVAEAFF.

The chain couples TRBV19 to TRBJ1-5, with 8 bases identical to TRBD1. The CDR3 is 15 residues long. V was pared by 5 bases and J by 6 bases, with 9 bases of the junction left unmatched. The germline V gene encodes CDR1 LNHDA and CDR2 SQIVND (reference sequence). In DNA form, the CDR3 reads TGTGCCAGTAGTGACCGGGACAGGCGTGGTCAGCCCCAGCATTTT. Translating it yields CASSDRDRRGQPQHF.

This chain connects TRBV2 to TRBJ1-4, with 7 bases that match TRBD1. There are 15 residues in the CDR3. Germline assignment: CDR1 SNHLY and CDR2 FYNNEI. Losses at the gene ends were 6 bases for V and 5 bases for J; bases not matched to a gene: 9. The CDR3 DNA reads TGTGCCAGCAGCCCACAGGGGAGGTGGAATGAAAAACTGTTTTTT. Translating it yields CASSPQGRWNEKLFF.

This sequence joins TRBV24-1 and TRBJ2-3; tentative D call: TRBD2 (5 bases). The CDR3 spans 12 residues. V lost 9 bases to trimming and J lost 0 bases, with 6 bases between them. The germline gives CDR1 KGHDR, CDR2 SFDVKD. The CDR3 sequence: CATSGSTDTQYF. Written as DNA, the CDR3 is TGTGCCACCTCGGGGAGCACAGATACGCAGTATTTT.

The J gene is TRBJ2-1, the V gene TRBV3-1 (or the pseudogene TRBV3-2), with a possible D match to TRBD1 (5 bases). The CDR3 is 15 residues long. Trimming pared 2 bases from V and 6 bases from J, leaving 14 bases between. Germline assignment: CDR1 LGHDT and CDR2 YNNKEL (reference sequence). The CDR3: CASSQQGKRGNEQFF. The CDR3 nucleotides are TGTGCCAGCAGCCAACAGGGAAAGAGAGGCAATGAGCAGTTCTTC.

The chain combines TRBV7-2 with TRBJ2-6, with unresolved D. V lost 7 bases, J lost 2 bases, and 9 bases lay in between. The CDR3 is 14 residues long. Germline V gene lookup returns CDR1 SGHTA and CDR2 FQGNSA. The CDR3 region has the DNA TGTGCCAGCAAAACAGATCCTGGGGCCAACGTCCTGACTTTC. This sequence encodes CASKTDPGANVLTF.

The chain links TRBV7-9 to TRBJ1-1; TRBD1 matches at 7 bases. Trimming cost V 1 base and J 1 base; bases outside gene matches: 3. Germline CDR1 SEHNR, CDR2 FQNEAQ (reference sequence). The CDR3 extends over 15 amino acids. As DNA, the CDR3 is TGTGCCAGCAGCTTAGGGGACAGCCGGAACACTGAAGCTTTCTTT. This codes for CASSLGDSRNTEAFF.

The rearrangement links TRBV5-8 to TRBJ1-1, with D possibly being TRBD1 (6 bases). The germline V and J ends were trimmed by 0 bases and 4 bases, with 13 bases remaining between them. CDR1 is SGHTS, CDR2 YDEGEE, per germline. The CDR3 is 15 amino acids. CDR3: CASSLDQGRFTEAFF. DNA of the CDR3: TGTGCCAGCAGCTTGGATCAGGGGCGGTTCACTGAAGCTTTCTTT. Looking up the rest from reference TRBV5-8 and TRBJ1-1 gives the full variable domain: EAGVTQSPTHLIKTRGQQATLRCSPISGHTSVYWYQQALGLGLQFLLWYDEGEERNRGNFPPRFSGRQFPNYSSELNVNALELEDSALYLCASSLDQGRFTEAFFGQGTRLTVV.

The gene calls are TRBV5-1 and TRBJ1-2, with D hard to call. Germline V gives CDR1 SGHRS, CDR2 YFSETQ. The length of the CDR3 is 15 residues. Trimming took off 7 bases at V and 5 bases at J, with 21 bases between the two ends. The chain's CDR3 is CASAPVEGARYGYTF. In nucleotides, the CDR3 is TGCGCCAGCGCCCCTGTTGAAGGTGCCAGGTATGGCTACACCTTC.

V is TRBV19 and J is TRBJ1-3; 7 positions agree with TRBD1. CDR3 length equals 13 residues. From germline, CDR1 is LNHDA and CDR2 SQIVND (reference sequence). V dropped 6 bases and J dropped 5; count of bases not matched to a gene: 4. For the CDR3, the DNA is TGTGCCAGTAGACAGGGGACGAGAAACACCATATATTTT. It is translated as CASRQGTRNTIYF.

The chain's CDR3 is CAWSVLNGDQPQHF. In DNA form, the CDR3 reads TGTGCCTGGAGTGTTTTGAACGGGGATCAGCCCCAGCATTTT. This chain joins TRBV30 and TRBJ1-5; the D is unclear. Germline-derived CDR1 and CDR2 are GTSNPN and SVGIG (reference sequence). Between the trimmed V and J ends, which lost 0 bases and 5 bases, there was a span of 11 bases. This CDR3 contains 14 residues.

This chain links TRBV6-5 with TRBJ1-1; no clear D gene. V lost 2 bases, J lost 5 bases, and 12 bases lay in between. The germline V gene encodes CDR1 MNHEY and CDR2 SVGAGI. The CDR3 covers 14 residues. The CDR3 bases are TGTGCCAGCAGTTACACCGAAGCCCGTACTGAAGCTTTCTTT. Encoded protein: CASSYTEARTEAFF.

This clone was observed once. The chain is built from TRBV7-8 and TRBJ1-2, with 8 bases identical to TRBD1. The CDR3 totals 16 residues. CDR1 and CDR2 (germline): SGHVS, FQNEAQ. V shed 5 bases, J shed 4 bases, and the junction held 12 bases outside the gene matches. CDR3 in DNA: TGTGCCAGCAGCCGTTCCTCGGGGACAGGACGCTATGGCTACACCTTC. Its translation is CASSRSSGTGRYGYTF.